Listed below are T cell receptor beta chains from one sample, sequenced in a study of cytotoxic CD8 clonotypes in ibrutinib-treated CLL. Profiled with immunoSEQ multiplex PCR; TCRdb holds only in-frame clones, not every one. Counted here are around 70,000 clones, less than 95% occurring once; the ten biggest clones make up around 3.1%. Sequencing was performed on PBMCs, taken after 12 months of ibrutinib treatment. All receptors come from a human donor with chronic lymphocytic leukemia. Both conserved end residues are part of each CDR3. The order of the fields is V gene, D gene, clone size, J gene, CDR3 protein, CDR3 DNA. The D gene is left open where the match is weak. Only some rows state a clone size, as once, few, many or a class for expanded clones.

TRBV5-1	-	-	TRBJ1-2	CASSPWGGQSGYTF	TGCGCCAGCAGCCCCTGGGGGGGGCAGAGTGGCTACACCTTC
TRBV18	-	-	TRBJ2-1	CASSPGNYNEQFF	TGTGCCAGCTCACCCGGCAACTACAATGAGCAGTTCTTC
TRBV10-3	TRBD1	-	TRBJ2-7	CAISEEDGSWDSYEQYF	TGTGCCATCAGTGAGGAGGATGGTAGTTGGGACAGCTACGAGCAGTACTTC
TRBV7-3	-	-	TRBJ1-1	CASSPTDSLNTEAFF	TGTGCCAGCAGCCCGACGGACAGCCTAAACACTGAAGCTTTCTTT
TRBV6-5	-	-	TRBJ2-7	CASSYSSGVSYEQYF	TGTGCCAGCAGTTACTCATCCGGGGTCTCCTACGAGCAGTACTTC
TRBV4-3	TRBD2	-	TRBJ2-4	CASSQEPPASGRSRVSKNIQYF	TGCGCCAGCAGCCAAGAGCCCCCCGCTAGCGGGAGGAGCCGGGTCTCCAAAAACATTCAGTACTTC
TRBV5-1	-	-	TRBJ1-1	CASSLGLQSMNTEAFF	TGCGCCAGCAGCTTGGGCTTACAGAGTATGAACACTGAAGCTTTCTTT
TRBV18	TRBD1	-	TRBJ1-5	CASSSRDRVVGSNQPQHF	TGTGCCAGCTCAAGCCGGGACAGGGTAGTTGGAAGCAATCAGCCCCAGCATTTT
TRBV9	-	once	TRBJ2-1	CASSGDFNEQFF	TGTGCCAGCAGCGGGGACTTCAATGAGCAGTTCTTC
TRBV28	-	once	TRBJ1-5	CASSLRQNTINQPQHF	TGTGCCAGCAGTTTAAGACAGAACACCATAAATCAGCCCCAGCATTTT
TRBV30	TRBD2	once	TRBJ2-7	CAPPPLAGVSYEQYF	TGTGCACCACCGCCGCTAGCGGGAGTCTCCTACGAGCAGTACTTC
TRBV7-2	-	-	TRBJ2-1	CASSPSYNEQFF	TGTGCCAGCAGCCCGTCCTACAATGAGCAGTTCTTC
TRBV6-5	-	-	TRBJ1-5	CASSLPGQPQHF	TGTGCCAGCAGTTTGCCGGGTCAGCCCCAGCATTTT
TRBV5-1	-	once	TRBJ1-5	CASSPGGGGYQPQHF	TGCGCCAGCAGCCCGGGGGGGGGCGGATATCAGCCCCAGCATTTT
TRBV7-8	-	-	TRBJ1-2	CASSTELQRGYTF	TGTGCCAGCAGCACCGAATTACAAAGAGGCTACACCTTC
TRBV9	TRBD1	-	TRBJ1-2	CASSAYDRASSTF	TGTGCCAGCAGCGCGTATGACAGGGCATCCTCCACCTTC
TRBV11-3	TRBD2	-	TRBJ2-2	CASSPRGGDTGELFF	TGTGCCAGCAGCCCCCGGGGAGGGGACACCGGGGAGCTGTTTTTT
TRBV30	-	-	TRBJ1-2	CAWSTGWGYTF	TGTGCCTGGAGCACGGGTTGGGGCTACACCTTC
TRBV7-7	-	-	TRBJ2-7	CASSFKTYEQYF	TGTGCTAGCAGCTTCAAAACCTACGAGCAGTACTTC
TRBV27	TRBD2	once	TRBJ2-3	CASSLEGTITDTQYF	TGTGCCAGCAGTTTAGAGGGGACTATCACAGATACGCAGTATTTT
TRBV4-3	TRBD1	-	TRBJ2-6	CASSQIGTGLSSGANVLTF	TGCGCCAGCAGCCAAATAGGGACAGGTCTTAGCTCTGGGGCCAACGTCCTGACTTTC
TRBV19	-	-	TRBJ2-7	CASSIVGRAGEQYF	TGTGCCAGTAGTATAGTCGGCAGGGCTGGGGAGCAGTACTTC